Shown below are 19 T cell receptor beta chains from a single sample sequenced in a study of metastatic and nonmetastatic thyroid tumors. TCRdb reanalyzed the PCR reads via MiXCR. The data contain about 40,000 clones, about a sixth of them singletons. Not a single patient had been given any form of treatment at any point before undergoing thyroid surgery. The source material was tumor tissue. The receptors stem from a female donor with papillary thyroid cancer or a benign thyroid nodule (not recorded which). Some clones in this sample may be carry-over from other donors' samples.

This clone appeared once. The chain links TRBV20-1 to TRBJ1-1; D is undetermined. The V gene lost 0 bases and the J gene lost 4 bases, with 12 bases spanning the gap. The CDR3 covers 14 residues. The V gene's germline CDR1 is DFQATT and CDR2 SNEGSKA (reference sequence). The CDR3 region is CSARDRRGSTEAFF. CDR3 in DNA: TGCAGTGCTAGAGATCGTCGGGGTTCCACTGAAGCTTTCTTT.

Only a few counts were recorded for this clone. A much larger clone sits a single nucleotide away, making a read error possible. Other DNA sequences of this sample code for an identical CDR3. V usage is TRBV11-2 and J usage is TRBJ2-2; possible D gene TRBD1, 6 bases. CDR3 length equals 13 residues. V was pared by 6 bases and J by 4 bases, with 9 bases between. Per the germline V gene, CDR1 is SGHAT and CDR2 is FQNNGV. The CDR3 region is CASRTGPTGELFF. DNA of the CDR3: TGTGCCAGCAGGACAGGTCCCACCGGGGAGCTGTTTTTT. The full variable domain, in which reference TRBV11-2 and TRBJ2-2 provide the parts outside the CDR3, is EAGVAQSPRYKIIEKRQSVAFWCNPISGHATLYWYQQILGQGPKLLIQFQNNGVVDDSQLPKDRFSAERLKGVDSTLKIQPAKLEDSAVYLCASRTGPTGELFFGEGSRLTVL.

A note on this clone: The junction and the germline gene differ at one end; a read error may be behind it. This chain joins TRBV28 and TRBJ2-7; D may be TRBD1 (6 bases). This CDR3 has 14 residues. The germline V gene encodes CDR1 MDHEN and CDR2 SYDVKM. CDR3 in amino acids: CASSPPQGSYERYF. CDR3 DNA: TGTGCCAGCAGCCCCCCCCAGGGGTCCTACGAGCGGTACTTC.

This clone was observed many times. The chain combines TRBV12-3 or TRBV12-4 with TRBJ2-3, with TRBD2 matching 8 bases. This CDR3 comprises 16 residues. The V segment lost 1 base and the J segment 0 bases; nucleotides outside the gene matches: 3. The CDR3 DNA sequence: TGTGCCAGCAGTTTAGATTCTAGCGGGAGCACAGATACGCAGTATTTT. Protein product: CASSLDSSGSTDTQYF.

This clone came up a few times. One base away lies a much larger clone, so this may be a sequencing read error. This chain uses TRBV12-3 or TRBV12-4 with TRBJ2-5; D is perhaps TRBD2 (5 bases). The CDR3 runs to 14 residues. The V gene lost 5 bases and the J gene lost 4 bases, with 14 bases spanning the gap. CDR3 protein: CASSRTSLGETQYF. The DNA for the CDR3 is TGTGCCAGCAGTCGGACTTCCTTGGGAGAGACCCAGTACTTC.

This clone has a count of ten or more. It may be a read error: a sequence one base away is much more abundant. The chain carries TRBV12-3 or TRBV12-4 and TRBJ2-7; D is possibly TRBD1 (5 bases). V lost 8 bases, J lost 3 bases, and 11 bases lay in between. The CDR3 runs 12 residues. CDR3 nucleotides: TGTGCCAGCGGCCGACAGTTCTACGAGCAGTACTTC. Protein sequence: CASGRQFYEQYF.

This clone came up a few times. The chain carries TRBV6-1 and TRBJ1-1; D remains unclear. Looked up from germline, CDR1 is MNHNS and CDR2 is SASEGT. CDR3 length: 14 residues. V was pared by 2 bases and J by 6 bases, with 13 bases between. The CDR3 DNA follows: TGTGCCAGCAGTGAATTTGTCCGAGGCGCTGAAGCTTTCTTT. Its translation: CASSEFVRGAEAFF.

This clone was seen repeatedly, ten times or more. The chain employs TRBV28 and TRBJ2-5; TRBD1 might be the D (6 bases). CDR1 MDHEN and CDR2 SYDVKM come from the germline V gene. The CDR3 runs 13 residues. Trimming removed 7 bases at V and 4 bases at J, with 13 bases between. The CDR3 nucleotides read TGTGCCAGCAACCCCAAGGGGGTAGAGACCCAGTACTTC. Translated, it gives CASNPKGVETQYF.

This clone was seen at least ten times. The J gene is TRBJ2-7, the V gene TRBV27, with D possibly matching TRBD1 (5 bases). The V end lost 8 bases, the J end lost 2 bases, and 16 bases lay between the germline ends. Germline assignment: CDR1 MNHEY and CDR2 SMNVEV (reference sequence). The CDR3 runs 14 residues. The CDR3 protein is CASGRPGNPYEQYF. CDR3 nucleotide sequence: TGTGCCAGCGGAAGACCAGGGAACCCCTACGAGCAGTACTTC.

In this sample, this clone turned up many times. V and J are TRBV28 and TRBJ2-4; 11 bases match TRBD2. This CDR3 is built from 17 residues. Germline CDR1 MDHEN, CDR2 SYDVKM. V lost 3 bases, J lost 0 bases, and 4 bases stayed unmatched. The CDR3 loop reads CASSLGTSGIAKNIQYF. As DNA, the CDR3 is TGTGCCAGCAGTTTGGGGACTAGCGGAATAGCCAAAAACATTCAGTACTTC.

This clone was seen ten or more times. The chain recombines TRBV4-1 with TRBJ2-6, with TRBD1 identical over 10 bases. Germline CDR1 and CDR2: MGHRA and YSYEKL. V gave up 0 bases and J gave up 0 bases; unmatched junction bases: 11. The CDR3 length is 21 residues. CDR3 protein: CASSQDFTRTGGASGANVLTF. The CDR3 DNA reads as TGCGCCAGCAGCCAAGATTTTACGAGGACAGGGGGGGCCTCTGGGGCCAACGTCCTGACTTTC.

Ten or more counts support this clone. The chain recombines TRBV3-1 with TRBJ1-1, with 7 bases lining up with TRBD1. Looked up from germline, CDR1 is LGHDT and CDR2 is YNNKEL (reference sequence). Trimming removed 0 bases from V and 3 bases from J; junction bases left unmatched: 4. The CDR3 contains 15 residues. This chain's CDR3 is CASSQETGADTEAFF. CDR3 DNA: TGTGCCAGCAGCCAAGAAACAGGGGCGGACACTGAAGCTTTCTTT.

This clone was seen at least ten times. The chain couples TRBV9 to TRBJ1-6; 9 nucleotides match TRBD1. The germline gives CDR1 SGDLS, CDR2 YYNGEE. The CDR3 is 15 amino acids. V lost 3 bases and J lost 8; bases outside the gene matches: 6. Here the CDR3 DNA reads TGTGCCAGCAGCGACTTGGGACAGGGCGATTCACCCCTCCACTTT. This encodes CASSDLGQGDSPLHF.

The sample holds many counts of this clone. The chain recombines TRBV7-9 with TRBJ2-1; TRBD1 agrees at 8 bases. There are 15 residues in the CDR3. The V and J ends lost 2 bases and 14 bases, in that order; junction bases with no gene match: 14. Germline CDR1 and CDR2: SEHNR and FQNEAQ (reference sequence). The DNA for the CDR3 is TGTGCCAGCAGCTTACAGCCCGACAGGGGAGTTAAGAAGTTCTTC. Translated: CASSLQPDRGVKKFF.

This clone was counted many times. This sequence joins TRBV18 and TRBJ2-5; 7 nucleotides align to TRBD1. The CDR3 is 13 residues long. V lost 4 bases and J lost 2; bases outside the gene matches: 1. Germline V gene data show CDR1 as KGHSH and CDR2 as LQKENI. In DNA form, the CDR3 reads TGTGCCAGCTCACGGGACAGACAAGAGACCCAGTACTTC. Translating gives CASSRDRQETQYF.

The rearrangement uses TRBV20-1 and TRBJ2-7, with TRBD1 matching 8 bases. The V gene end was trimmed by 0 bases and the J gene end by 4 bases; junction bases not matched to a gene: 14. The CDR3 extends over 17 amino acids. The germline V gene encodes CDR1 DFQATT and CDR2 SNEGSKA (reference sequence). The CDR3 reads CSARDPLRGRGVYEQYF. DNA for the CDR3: TGCAGTGCTAGAGATCCTCTCAGGGGGCGCGGTGTTTACGAGCAGTACTTC.

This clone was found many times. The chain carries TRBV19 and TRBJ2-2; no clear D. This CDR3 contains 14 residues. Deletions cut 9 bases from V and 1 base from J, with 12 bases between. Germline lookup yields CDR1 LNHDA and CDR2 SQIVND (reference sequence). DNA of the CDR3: TGTGCCAGCACGGAGTGGGGGAACACCGGGGAGCTGTTTTTT. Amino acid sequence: CASTEWGNTGELFF.

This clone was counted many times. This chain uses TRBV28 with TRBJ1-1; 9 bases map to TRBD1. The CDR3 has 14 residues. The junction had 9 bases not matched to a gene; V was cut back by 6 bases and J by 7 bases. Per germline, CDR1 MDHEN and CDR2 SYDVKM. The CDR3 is CASSSTGGGGEAFF. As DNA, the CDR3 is TGTGCCAGCAGCTCTACAGGGGGCGGCGGTGAAGCTTTCTTT.

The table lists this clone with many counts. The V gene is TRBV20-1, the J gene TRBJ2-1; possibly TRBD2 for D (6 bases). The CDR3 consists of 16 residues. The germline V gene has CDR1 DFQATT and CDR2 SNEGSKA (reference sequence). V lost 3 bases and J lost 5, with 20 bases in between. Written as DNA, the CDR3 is TGCAGTGCTAGCCCCCCCGGAGGGGAGAGGGACAATGAGCAGTTCTTC. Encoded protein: CSASPPGGERDNEQFF.